This T cell receptor beta chain was captured by sequencing in a study of type 1 and type 2 diabetes patients. Genomic DNA was the PCR template. Amplification of the beta chain CDR3 used 30 forward and 13 reverse multiplex primers. TCRdb recomputed calls from the multiplex PCR reads with MiXCR, one row per CDR3 protein. The table records some 250,000 distinct CDR3 sequences, roughly 44% of them present only once. Sequencing was done on a sample of peripheral blood mononuclear cells (PBMCs). The receptor comes from a man aged 18 to 30 with type 2 diabetes.

This CDR3 reads CSVGDRGGWGEQFF. The CDR3 coding sequence is TGCAGCGTTGGTGACCGGGGGGGCTGGGGTGAGCAGTTCTTC. The J gene is TRBJ2-1, the V gene TRBV29-1; 8 bases match TRBD2. From germline, CDR1 is SQVTM and CDR2 ANQGSEA. The V segment lost 4 bases and the J segment 9 bases; nucleotides outside the gene matches: 11. The CDR3 has 14 amino acids.